Each of the 6 T cell receptor beta chains below was sequenced from the same sample in a study of glioma-infiltrating T cells after dendritic cell vaccination. Generated by immunoSEQ multiplex PCR, the TCRdb table keeps only in-frame clones and is missing some. The table shows about 92,000 clones, with over 75% occurring only once. This specimen consisted of blood, obtained before dendritic cell vaccination. These receptors originate from a human donor with glioblastoma.

This rearrangement joins TRBV18 to TRBJ2-2; TRBD1 matches at 10 bases. Germline V gives CDR1 KGHSH, CDR2 LQKENI. Germline trimming cut 3 bases from V and 4 bases from J; bases unmatched to any gene: 2. The CDR3 runs 15 residues. The DNA for the CDR3 is TGTGCCAGCTCACCGGGACAGGGGTTCACCGGGGAGCTGTTTTTT. Protein sequence: CASSPGQGFTGELFF.

In regard to this clone: The identical CDR3 is also encoded by other nucleotide sequences in the sample. This sequence joins TRBV9 and TRBJ2-2, with a possible D match to TRBD1 (6 bases). V dropped 0 bases and J dropped 4 bases, with 7 bases sitting between them. Germline V gives CDR1 SGDLS, CDR2 YYNGEE. This CDR3 is built from 14 residues. The CDR3 reads CASSVGGGTGELFF. The DNA for the CDR3 is TGTGCCAGCAGCGTAGGAGGGGGCACCGGGGAGCTGTTTTTT.

This clone was seen only a few times. The chain has TRBV7-2 and TRBJ2-7, with a weak D call TRBD1 (6 bases). The CDR3 is 14 amino acids. V was cut by 3 bases and J by 3 bases, with 12 bases left in between. Germline assignment: CDR1 SGHTA and CDR2 FQGNSA. CDR3 coding DNA: TGTGCCAGCAGCTTTCCTGGGACAAACTACGAGCAGTACTTC. It is translated as CASSFPGTNYEQYF.

The chain is built from TRBV7-2 and TRBJ1-2; the D gene is possibly TRBD1 (5 bases). The CDR3 spans 16 residues. Germline V gives CDR1 SGHTA, CDR2 FQGNSA. Trimming cost V 3 bases and J 4 bases, with 18 bases left between them. The CDR3 sequence is CASSFFGRPRGYGYTF. CDR3 DNA sequence: TGTGCCAGCAGCTTCTTCGGGCGACCTAGGGGCTATGGCTACACCTTC. The whole variable domain, remainder taken from reference TRBV7-2 and TRBJ1-2, is GAGVSQSPSNKVTEKGKDVELRCDPISGHTALYWYRQSLGQGLEFLIYFQGNSAPDKSGLPSDRFSAERTGGSVSTLTIQRTQQEDSAVYLCASSFFGRPRGYGYTFGSGTRLTVV.

The DNA of the CDR3 is TGTGCCAGCAGCCCTAGCGGGGGGTCTGGCAATGAGCAGTTCTTC. Translating it yields CASSPSGGSGNEQFF. This chain joins TRBV7-7 and TRBJ2-1; TRBD2 aligns across 11 bases. The CDR3 has 15 residues. Germline CDR1 SSHAT, CDR2 FNYEAQ (reference sequence). With 5 bases clipped from V and 6 bases from J, the junction kept 6 bases outside the gene matches.

This chain connects TRBV5-1 to TRBJ2-7; 8 nucleotides match TRBD1. There are 16 residues in the CDR3. From germline, CDR1 is SGHRS and CDR2 YFSETQ. J lost 9 bases, V lost 1 base, and 15 bases had no gene match. The CDR3 is CASSLRVGQGPSGQYF. In DNA, the CDR3 is TGCGCCAGCAGCTTGCGCGTTGGACAGGGACCCTCTGGGCAGTACTTC.